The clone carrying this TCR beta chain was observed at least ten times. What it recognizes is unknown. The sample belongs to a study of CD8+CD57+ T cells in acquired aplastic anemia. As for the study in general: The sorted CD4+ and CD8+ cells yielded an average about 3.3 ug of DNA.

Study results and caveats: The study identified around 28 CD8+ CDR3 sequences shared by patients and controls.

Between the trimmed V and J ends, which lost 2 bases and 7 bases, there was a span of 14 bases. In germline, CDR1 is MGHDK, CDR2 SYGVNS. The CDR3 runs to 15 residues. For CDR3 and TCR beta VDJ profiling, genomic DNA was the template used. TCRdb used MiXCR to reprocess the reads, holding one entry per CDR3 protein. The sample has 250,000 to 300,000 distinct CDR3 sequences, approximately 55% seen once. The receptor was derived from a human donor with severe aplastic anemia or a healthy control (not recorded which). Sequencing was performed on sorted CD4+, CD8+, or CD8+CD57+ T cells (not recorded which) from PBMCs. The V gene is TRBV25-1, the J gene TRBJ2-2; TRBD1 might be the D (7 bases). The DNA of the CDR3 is TGTGCCAGCAGTGAACTCTACAGGGGACTCGGGGAGCTGTTTTTT. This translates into CASSELYRGLGELFF.